These 18 T cell receptor beta chains originate from one sample sequenced in a study of CD8 T cells in ankylosing spondylitis. General study results and limits: Characteristic, it appeared, of ankylosing spondylitis blood was a TCR beta motif of eight or nine highly homologous variants.

TCRdb processed the 5' RACE reads anew with MiXCR; each CDR3 protein has one entry. The table includes roughly 490,000 distinct CDR3 sequences, approximately 5% detected once. No antigens are known for them. The sequenced sample consisted of blood, either unsorted or a sorted T cell fraction (not recorded which). All receptors derive from a male donor with ankylosing spondylitis.

J is TRBJ2-3 and V is TRBV15, with D possibly matching TRBD1 (5 bases). The germline CDR1 and CDR2 sequences are LNHNV and YYDKDF (reference sequence). Trimming cost V 8 bases and J 6 bases, with 15 bases left between them. The CDR3 extends over 13 amino acids. The CDR3 loop reads CATGFSPGDTQYF. The CDR3, as DNA: TGTGCCACCGGTTTTAGTCCAGGGGATACGCAGTATTTT.

This clonotype has ten or more counts. The chain employs TRBV3-1 and TRBJ2-5; 11 bases map to TRBD2. Germline-derived CDR1 and CDR2 are LGHDT and YNNKEL (reference sequence). CDR3 size: 15 residues. V lost 5 bases to trimming and J lost 4 bases; unmatched junction nucleotides: 6. CDR3 DNA: TGTGCCAGCAGCACTAAAGGGACTAGCGGAGAGACCCAGTACTTC. This codes for CASSTKGTSGETQYF.

This clonotype appeared a few times. This chain uses TRBV28 with TRBJ2-5, with 9 nucleotides matching TRBD1. The CDR3 is 15 amino acids. Trimming cost V 6 bases and J 10 bases; bases outside gene matches: 15. Germline V gene sequence: CDR1 MDHEN, CDR2 SYDVKM. CDR3 sequence: CASSPPGQGPWGQYF. CDR3 DNA: TGTGCCAGCAGCCCCCCCGGACAGGGGCCTTGGGGCCAGTACTTC. Combining the CDR3 with reference TRBV28 and TRBJ2-5 gives the whole variable domain DVKVTQSSRYLVKRTGEKVFLECVQDMDHENMFWYRQDPGLGLRLIYFSYDVKMKEKGDIPEGYSVSREKKERFSLILESASTNQTSMYLCASSPPGQGPWGQYFGPGTRLLVL.

This clonotype showed up many times. The chain recombines TRBV20-1 with TRBJ2-5, with 8 bases matching TRBD2. This CDR3 spans 15 amino acids. V dropped 3 bases and J dropped 2; count of bases not matched to a gene: 8. CDR1 and CDR2 from the germline V gene are DFQATT and SNEGSKA (reference sequence). CDR3 amino acids: CSASAPTSGQETQYF. The CDR3 DNA is TGCAGTGCTAGTGCCCCTACTAGCGGACAAGAGACCCAGTACTTC.

This clonotype was counted ten times or more. The chain recombines TRBV29-1 with TRBJ1-1; possible D gene TRBD1, 5 bases. This CDR3 region has 11 residues. V lost 8 bases and J 7 bases, leaving 14 bases between the germline ends. Germline V lookup: CDR1 SQVTM, CDR2 ANQGSEA. The DNA for the CDR3 is TGCAGCCACACAGGATTCGGTGAAGCTTTCTTT. This translates into CSHTGFGEAFF.

This clonotype was observed many times. The chain has TRBV6-5 and TRBJ1-3, with no clear D. The germline gives CDR1 MNHEY, CDR2 SVGAGI. The CDR3 covers 17 residues. The V end lost 2 bases, the J end lost 0 bases, and 14 bases lay between the germline ends. The CDR3 loop is CASSYLAARASGNTIYF. The CDR3, as DNA: TGTGCCAGCAGTTACCTGGCGGCAAGGGCCTCTGGAAACACCATATATTTT.

This clonotype was counted between two and nine times. V is TRBV11-2 and J is TRBJ2-1; no firm D call. The V gene's germline CDR1 is SGHAT and CDR2 FQNNGV. V was trimmed by 4 bases and J by 7 bases, leaving 8 bases between them. This CDR3 comprises 12 residues. The CDR3 loop reads CASSSQVNEQFF. CDR3 nucleotide sequence: TGTGCCAGCAGCTCCCAAGTTAATGAGCAGTTCTTC. The full variable domain, with the rest looked up from reference TRBV11-2 and TRBJ2-1, is EAGVAQSPRYKIIEKRQSVAFWCNPISGHATLYWYQQILGQGPKLLIQFQNNGVVDDSQLPKDRFSAERLKGVDSTLKIQPAKLEDSAVYLCASSSQVNEQFFGPGTRLTVL.

This clonotype was counted ten times or more. The rearrangement links TRBV20-1 to TRBJ2-7, with TRBD2 matching over 11 bases. V was clipped by 4 bases and J by 7 bases; unmatched bases: 6. In germline, CDR1 is DFQATT, CDR2 SNEGSKA (reference sequence). This CDR3 is built from 13 residues. CDR3 in amino acids: CSAKLAGVEEQYF. Written as DNA, the CDR3 is TGCAGTGCTAAACTAGCGGGAGTAGAGGAGCAGTACTTC.

There are many counts of this clonotype. V is TRBV27 and J is TRBJ2-7; TRBD1 or TRBD2 may be the D gene (6 bases each). Germline V gene sequence: CDR1 MNHEY, CDR2 SMNVEV (reference sequence). V lost 0 bases to trimming and J lost 0 bases, with 15 bases between them. The CDR3 runs 17 residues. The CDR3 DNA reads as TGTGCCAGCAGTTTATCTACGGGGGCTAGCGTCTCCTACGAGCAGTACTTC. It translates to CASSLSTGASVSYEQYF.

This clonotype showed up just a few times. The rearrangement uses TRBV18 and TRBJ1-5; TRBD1 matches 7 bases. J lost 0 bases, V lost 2 bases, and 4 bases had no gene match. The CDR3 consists of 16 residues. Germline values: CDR1 KGHSH, CDR2 LQKENI. CDR3 amino acids: CASSPGTDNSNQPQHF. The DNA for the CDR3 is TGTGCCAGCTCACCAGGGACAGATAATAGCAATCAGCCCCAGCATTTT. The full variable domain, in which reference TRBV18 and TRBJ1-5 provide the parts outside the CDR3, is NAGVMQNPRHLVRRRGQEARLRCSPMKGHSHVYWYRQLPEEGLKFMVYLQKENIIDESGMPKERFSAEFPKEGPSILRIQQVVRGDSAAYFCASSPGTDNSNQPQHFGDGTRLSIL.

This clonotype was counted at least ten times. The rearrangement uses TRBV7-2 and TRBJ1-1; 10 bases match TRBD1. J gave up 5 bases and V 5 bases, and 5 bases lay outside the gene matches. CDR3 length equals 14 residues. The germline V gene encodes CDR1 SGHTA and CDR2 FQGNSA. CDR3 region: CASSPGQGWTEAFF. Written as DNA, the CDR3 is TGTGCCAGCAGCCCGGGACAGGGGTGGACTGAAGCTTTCTTT.

This clonotype showed up many times. The chain joins TRBV6-1 to TRBJ2-6; 8 bases are a match to TRBD1. J was trimmed by 1 base and V by 6 bases; bases with no gene match: 5. The germline CDR1 and CDR2 sequences are MNHNS and SASEGT. The CDR3 contains 16 residues. CDR3 loop: CASSRQGSSGANVLTF. The DNA of the CDR3 is TGTGCCAGCAGCCGACAGGGGAGTTCTGGGGCCAACGTCCTGACTTTC.

This clonotype was counted ten times or more. This rearrangement joins TRBV6-2 or TRBV6-3 to TRBJ1-1, with unresolved D. Germline values: CDR1 MNHEY, CDR2 SVGEGT. Trimming cost V 3 bases and J 11 bases, with 10 bases left between them. CDR3 length: 11 residues. CDR3 sequence reads: CASSYKGYAFF. CDR3 DNA: TGTGCCAGCAGTTATAAAGGATACGCTTTCTTT.

On this clonotype itself: Relative to the germline gene, one junction end is altered; a read error may explain this. V gene TRBV29-1 combines with J gene TRBJ2-7; 7 bases are shared with TRBD2. This CDR3 spans 12 amino acids. From germline, CDR1 is SQVTM and CDR2 ANQGSEA. For the CDR3, the DNA is TGCAGCGTGGAAGCGGGATCCTACGAGCAGTACTTC. Its translation is CSVEAGSYEQYF.

This clonotype has just a few counts. The rearrangement uses TRBV28 and TRBJ1-2, with D perhaps matching TRBD1 (5 bases). The length of the CDR3 is 12 residues. V was shortened by 4 bases and J by 7 bases, with 10 bases between the two germline ends. The germline CDR1 and CDR2 sequences are MDHEN and SYDVKM. This CDR3 is CASSYRLGGYTF. CDR3 coding DNA: TGTGCCAGCAGTTACAGGTTGGGTGGCTACACCTTC.

The table lists this clonotype with many counts. The CDR3 here is CASSFTGVDEQYF. CDR3 sequence (DNA): TGTGCCAGCAGCTTCACAGGGGTGGACGAGCAGTACTTC. This chain uses TRBV27 with TRBJ2-7, with 7 bases aligning to TRBD1. The CDR3 length is 13 residues. Germline trimming cut 6 bases from V and 5 bases from J; bases unmatched to any gene: 7. Germline V lookup: CDR1 MNHEY, CDR2 SMNVEV (reference sequence).

This clonotype was seen many times. The chain employs TRBV28 and TRBJ2-5; TRBD2 is a possible D gene (6 bases). The germline V gene encodes CDR1 MDHEN and CDR2 SYDVKM. The CDR3 covers 20 residues. V dropped 1 base and J dropped 3 bases, with 27 bases sitting between them. DNA for the CDR3: TGTGCCAGCAGTTTATTACTTTCTCAGGGTGGGTCGACGGGGGAAGAGACCCAGTACTTC. It encodes CASSLLLSQGGSTGEETQYF.

There are many counts of this clonotype. V usage is TRBV7-2 and J usage is TRBJ2-3; TRBD2 is a possible D gene (5 bases). The CDR3 runs 15 residues. V gave up 1 base and J gave up 3 bases, with 11 bases separating them. Germline V CDR1 and CDR2: SGHTA, FQGNSA. The CDR3 nucleotides are TGTGCCAGCAGCTTAGTCGGCGGGCCTACAGATACGCAGTATTTT. Translated: CASSLVGGPTDTQYF.